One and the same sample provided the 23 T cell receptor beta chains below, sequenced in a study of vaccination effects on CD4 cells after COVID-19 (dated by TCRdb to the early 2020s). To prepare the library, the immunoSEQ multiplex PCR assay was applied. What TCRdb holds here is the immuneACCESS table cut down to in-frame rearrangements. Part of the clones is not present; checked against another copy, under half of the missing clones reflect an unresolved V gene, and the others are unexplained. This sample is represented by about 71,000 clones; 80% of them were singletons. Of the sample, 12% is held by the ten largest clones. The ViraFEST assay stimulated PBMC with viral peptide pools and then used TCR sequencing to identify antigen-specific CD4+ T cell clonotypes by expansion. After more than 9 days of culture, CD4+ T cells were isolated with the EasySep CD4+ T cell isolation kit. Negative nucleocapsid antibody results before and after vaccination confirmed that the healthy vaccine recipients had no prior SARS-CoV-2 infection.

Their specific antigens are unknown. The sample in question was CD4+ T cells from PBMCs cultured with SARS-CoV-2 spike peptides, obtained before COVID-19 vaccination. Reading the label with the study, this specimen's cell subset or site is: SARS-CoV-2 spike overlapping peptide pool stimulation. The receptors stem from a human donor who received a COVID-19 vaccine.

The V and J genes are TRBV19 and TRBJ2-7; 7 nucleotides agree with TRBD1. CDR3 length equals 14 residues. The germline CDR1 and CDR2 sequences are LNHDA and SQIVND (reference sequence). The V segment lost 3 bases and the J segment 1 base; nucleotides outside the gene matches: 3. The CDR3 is CASSIGTVSYEQYV. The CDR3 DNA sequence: TGTGCCAGTAGTATTGGGACAGTGTCCTACGAGCAGTACGTC.

In DNA form, the CDR3 reads TGTGCCAGCTCACCGTCTAGCGGGGGGGATGAGCAGTTCTTC. Translated: CASSPSSGGDEQFF. The rearrangement links TRBV18 to TRBJ2-1; 12 bases are shared with TRBD2. The CDR3 is 14 amino acids. With 3 bases clipped from V and 8 bases from J, the junction kept 2 bases outside the gene matches. CDR1 and CDR2 (germline): KGHSH, LQKENI.

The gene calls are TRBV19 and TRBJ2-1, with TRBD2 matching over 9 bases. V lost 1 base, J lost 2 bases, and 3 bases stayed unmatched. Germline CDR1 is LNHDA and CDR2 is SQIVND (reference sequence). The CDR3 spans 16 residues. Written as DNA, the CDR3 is TGTGCCAGTAGTATAGGACTAGCGGTCGCCTACAATGAGCAGTTCTTC. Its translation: CASSIGLAVAYNEQFF.

The CDR3 region has the DNA TGCGCCAGCAGCCAAGTGAAACCAGGAATCAATGAGCAGTTCTTC. Translating it yields CASSQVKPGINEQFF. V is TRBV4-1 and J is TRBJ2-1; the D is unclear. Germline V gene data show CDR1 as MGHRA and CDR2 as YSYEKL. The CDR3 length is 15 residues. The V end was cut by 1 base, the J end by 6 bases, with 13 bases between.

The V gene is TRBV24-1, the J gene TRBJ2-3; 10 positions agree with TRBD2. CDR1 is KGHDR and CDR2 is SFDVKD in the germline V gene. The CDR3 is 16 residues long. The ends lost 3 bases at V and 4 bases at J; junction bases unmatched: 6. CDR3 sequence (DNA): TGTGCCACCAGTGATCAGAGCGGGGGGGCCCCAGATACGCAGTATTTT. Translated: CATSDQSGGAPDTQYF.

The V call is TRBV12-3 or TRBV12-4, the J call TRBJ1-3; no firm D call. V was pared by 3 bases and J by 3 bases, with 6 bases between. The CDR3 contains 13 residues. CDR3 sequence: CASSLDHGNTIYF. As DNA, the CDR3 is TGTGCCAGCAGTTTGGACCATGGAAACACCATATATTTT.

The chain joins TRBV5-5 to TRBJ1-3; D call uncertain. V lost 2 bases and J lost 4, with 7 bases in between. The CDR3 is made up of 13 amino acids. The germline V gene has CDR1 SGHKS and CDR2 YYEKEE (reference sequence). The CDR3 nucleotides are TGTGCCAGCAGCTTTTTTTTCGGAAACACCATATATTTT. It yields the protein CASSFFFGNTIYF.

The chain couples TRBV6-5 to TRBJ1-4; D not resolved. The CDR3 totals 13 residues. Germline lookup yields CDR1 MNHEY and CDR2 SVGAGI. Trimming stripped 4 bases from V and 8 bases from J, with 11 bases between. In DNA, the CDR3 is TGTGCCAGCAGTTGGCGTCCGGGCGAAAAACTGTTTTTT. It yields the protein CASSWRPGEKLFF.

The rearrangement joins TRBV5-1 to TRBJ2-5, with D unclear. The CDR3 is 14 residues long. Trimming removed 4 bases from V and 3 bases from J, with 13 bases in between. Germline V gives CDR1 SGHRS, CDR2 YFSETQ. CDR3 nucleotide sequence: TGCGCCAGCAGCCCCTTGTCGGCAGAAGAGACCCAGTACTTC. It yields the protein CASSPLSAEETQYF.

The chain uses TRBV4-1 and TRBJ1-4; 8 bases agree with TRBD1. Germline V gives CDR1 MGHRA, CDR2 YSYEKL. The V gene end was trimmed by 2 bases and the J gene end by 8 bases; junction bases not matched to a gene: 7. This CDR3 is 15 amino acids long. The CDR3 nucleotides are TGCGCCAGCAGCCAACTCCGGGACAGGCGGGAAAAACTGTTTTTT. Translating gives CASSQLRDRREKLFF.

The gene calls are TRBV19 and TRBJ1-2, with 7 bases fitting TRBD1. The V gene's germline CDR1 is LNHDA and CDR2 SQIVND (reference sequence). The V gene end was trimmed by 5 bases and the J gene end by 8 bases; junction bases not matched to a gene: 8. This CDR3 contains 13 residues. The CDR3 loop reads CASSSGTAFGYTF. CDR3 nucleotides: TGTGCCAGTAGTTCCGGGACAGCGTTCGGCTACACCTTC. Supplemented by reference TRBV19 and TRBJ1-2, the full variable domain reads DGGITQSPKYLFRKEGQNVTLSCEQNLNHDAMYWYRQDPGQGLRLIYYSQIVNDFQKGDIAEGYSVSREKKESFPLTVTSAQKNPTAFYLCASSSGTAFGYTFGSGTRLTVV.

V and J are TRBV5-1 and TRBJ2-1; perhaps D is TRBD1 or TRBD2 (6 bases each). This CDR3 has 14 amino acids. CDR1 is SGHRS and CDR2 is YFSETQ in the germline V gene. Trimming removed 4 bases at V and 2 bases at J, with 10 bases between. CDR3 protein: CASSPGGPYNEQFF. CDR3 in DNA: TGCGCCAGCAGCCCCGGGGGCCCCTACAATGAGCAGTTCTTC. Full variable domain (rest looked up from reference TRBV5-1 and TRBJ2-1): KAGVTQTPRYLIKTRGQQVTLSCSPISGHRSVSWYQQTPGQGLQFLFEYFSETQRNKGNFPGRFSGRQFSNSRSEMNVSTLELGDSALYLCASSPGGPYNEQFFGPGTRLTVL.

This CDR3 reads CASSLRPGTGYGYTF. The CDR3 coding sequence is TGTGCCAGCAGCTTACGCCCCGGGACAGGGTATGGCTACACCTTC. This rearrangement joins TRBV11-1 to TRBJ1-2; 9 nucleotides match TRBD1. The V gene end was trimmed by 2 bases and the J gene end by 5 bases; junction bases not matched to a gene: 6. The CDR3 totals 15 residues. Per germline, CDR1 SGHAT and CDR2 FQDESV (reference sequence).

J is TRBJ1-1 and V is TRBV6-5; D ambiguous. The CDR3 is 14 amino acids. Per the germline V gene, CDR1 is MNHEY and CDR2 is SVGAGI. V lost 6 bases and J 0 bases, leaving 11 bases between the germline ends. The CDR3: CASRSRRMNTEAFF. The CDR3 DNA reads TGTGCCAGCAGAAGTCGCCGAATGAACACTGAAGCTTTCTTT.

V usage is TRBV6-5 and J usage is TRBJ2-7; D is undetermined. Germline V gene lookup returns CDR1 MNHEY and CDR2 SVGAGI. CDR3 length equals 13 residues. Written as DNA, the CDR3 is TGTGCCAGCAGTGACTCTCCCTCGGACGAGCAGTACGTC. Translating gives CASSDSPSDEQYV.

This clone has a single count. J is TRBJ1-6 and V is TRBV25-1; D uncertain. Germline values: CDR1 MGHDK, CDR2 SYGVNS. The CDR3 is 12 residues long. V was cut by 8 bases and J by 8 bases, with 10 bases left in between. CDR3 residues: CASGAGYSPLHF. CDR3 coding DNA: TGTGCCAGCGGTGCGGGGTATTCACCCCTCCACTTT.

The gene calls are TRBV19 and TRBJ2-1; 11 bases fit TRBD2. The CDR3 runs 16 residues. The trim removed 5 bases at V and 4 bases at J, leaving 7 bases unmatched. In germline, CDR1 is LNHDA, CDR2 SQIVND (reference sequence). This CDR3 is CASSSNSGGAYNEQFF. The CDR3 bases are TGTGCCAGTAGTTCGAATAGCGGGGGGGCATACAATGAGCAGTTCTTC.

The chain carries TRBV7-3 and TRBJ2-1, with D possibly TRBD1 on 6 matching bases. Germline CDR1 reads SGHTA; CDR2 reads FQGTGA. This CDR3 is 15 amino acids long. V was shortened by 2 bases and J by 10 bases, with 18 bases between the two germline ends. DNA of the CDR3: TGTGCCAGCAGCTTATTTCAGGGGCCCCGACTAGAGCAGTTCTTC. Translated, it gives CASSLFQGPRLEQFF. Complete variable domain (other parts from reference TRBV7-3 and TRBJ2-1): GAGVSQTPSNKVTEKGKYVELRCDPISGHTALYWYRQSLGQGPEFLIYFQGTGAADDSGLPNDRFFAVRPEGSVSTLKIQRTERGDSAVYLCASSLFQGPRLEQFFGPGTRLTVL.

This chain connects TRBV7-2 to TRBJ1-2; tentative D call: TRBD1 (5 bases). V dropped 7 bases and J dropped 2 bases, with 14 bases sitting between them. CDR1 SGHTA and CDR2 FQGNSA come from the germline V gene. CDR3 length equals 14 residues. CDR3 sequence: CASTLGSGNYGYTF. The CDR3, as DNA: TGTGCCAGCACCCTAGGTTCAGGGAACTATGGCTACACCTTC. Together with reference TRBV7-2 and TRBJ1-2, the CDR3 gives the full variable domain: GAGVSQSPSNKVTEKGKDVELRCDPISGHTALYWYRQSLGQGLEFLIYFQGNSAPDKSGLPSDRFSAERTGGSVSTLTIQRTQQEDSAVYLCASTLGSGNYGYTFGSGTRLTVV.

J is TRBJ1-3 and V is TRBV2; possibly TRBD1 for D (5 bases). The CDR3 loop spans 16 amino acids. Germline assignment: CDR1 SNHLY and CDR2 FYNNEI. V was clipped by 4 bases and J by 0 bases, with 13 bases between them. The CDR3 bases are TGTGCCAGCAGTGTGCAGGGTCTGAGCTCTGGAAACACCATATATTTT. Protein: CASSVQGLSSGNTIYF.

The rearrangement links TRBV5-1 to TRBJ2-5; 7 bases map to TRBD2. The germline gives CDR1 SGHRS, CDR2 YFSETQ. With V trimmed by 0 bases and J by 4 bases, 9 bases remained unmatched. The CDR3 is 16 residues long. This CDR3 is CASSLGSGGIIETQYF. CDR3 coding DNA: TGCGCCAGCAGCTTGGGGTCCGGGGGGATTATAGAGACCCAGTACTTC.

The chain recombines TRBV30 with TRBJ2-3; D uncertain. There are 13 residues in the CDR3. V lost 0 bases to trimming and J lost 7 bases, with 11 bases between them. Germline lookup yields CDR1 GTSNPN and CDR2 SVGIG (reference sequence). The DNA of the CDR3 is TGTGCCTGGAGTGTAAATCAGAGGTATACGCAGTATTTT. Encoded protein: CAWSVNQRYTQYF.

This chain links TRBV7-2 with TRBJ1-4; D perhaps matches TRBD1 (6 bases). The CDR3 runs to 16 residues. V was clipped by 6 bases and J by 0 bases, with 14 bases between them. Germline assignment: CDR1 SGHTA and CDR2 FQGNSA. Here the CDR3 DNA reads TGTGCCAGCAGGTCCGCAACAGGGACAACTAATGAAAAACTGTTTTTT. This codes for CASRSATGTTNEKLFF.